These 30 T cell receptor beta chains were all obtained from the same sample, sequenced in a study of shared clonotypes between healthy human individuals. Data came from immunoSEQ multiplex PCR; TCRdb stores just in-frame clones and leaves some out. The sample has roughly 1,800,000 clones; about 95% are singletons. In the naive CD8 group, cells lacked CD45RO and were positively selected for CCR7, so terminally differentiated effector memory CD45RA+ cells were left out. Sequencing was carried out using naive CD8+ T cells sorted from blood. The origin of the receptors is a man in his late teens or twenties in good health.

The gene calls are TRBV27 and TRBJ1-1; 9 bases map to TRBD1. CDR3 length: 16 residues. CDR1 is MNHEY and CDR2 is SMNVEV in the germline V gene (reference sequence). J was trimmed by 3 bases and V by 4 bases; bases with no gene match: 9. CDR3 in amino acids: CASSSRDRVADTEAFF. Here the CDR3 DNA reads TGTGCCAGCAGTTCGAGGGACAGGGTGGCAGACACTGAAGCTTTCTTT.

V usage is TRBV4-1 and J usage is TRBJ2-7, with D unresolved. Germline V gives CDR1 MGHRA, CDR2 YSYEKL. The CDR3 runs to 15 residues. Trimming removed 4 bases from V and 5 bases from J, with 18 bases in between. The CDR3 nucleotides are TGCGCCAGCAGCCGGGCCGCGCAGTATCAGGACGAGCAGTACTTC. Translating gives CASSRAAQYQDEQYF.

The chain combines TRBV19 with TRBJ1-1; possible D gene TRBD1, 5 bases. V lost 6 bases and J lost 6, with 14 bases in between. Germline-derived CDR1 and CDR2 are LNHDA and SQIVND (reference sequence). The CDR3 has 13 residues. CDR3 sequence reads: CASRGGKMSEAFF. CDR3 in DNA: TGTGCCAGTAGGGGGGGAAAAATGTCTGAAGCTTTCTTT.

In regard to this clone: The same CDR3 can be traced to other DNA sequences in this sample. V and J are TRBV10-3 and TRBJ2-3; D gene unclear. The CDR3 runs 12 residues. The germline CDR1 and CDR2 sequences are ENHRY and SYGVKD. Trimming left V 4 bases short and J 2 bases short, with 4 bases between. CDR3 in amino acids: CAISADTDTQYF. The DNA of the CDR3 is TGTGCCATCAGTGCCGACACAGATACGCAGTATTTT.

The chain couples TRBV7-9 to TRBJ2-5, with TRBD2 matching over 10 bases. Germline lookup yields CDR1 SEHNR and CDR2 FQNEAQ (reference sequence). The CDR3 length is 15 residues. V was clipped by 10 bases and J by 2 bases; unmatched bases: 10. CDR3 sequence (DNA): TGTGCCACCAACCCGGCTAGCGGGAGTCAAGAGACCCAGTACTTC. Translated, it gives CATNPASGSQETQYF.

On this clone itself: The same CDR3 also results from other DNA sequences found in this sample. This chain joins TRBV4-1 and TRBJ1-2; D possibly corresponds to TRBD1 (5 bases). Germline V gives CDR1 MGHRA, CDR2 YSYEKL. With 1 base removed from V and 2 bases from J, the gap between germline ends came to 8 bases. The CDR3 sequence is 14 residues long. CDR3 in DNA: TGCGCCAGCAGCCAAGTTGCAGGGAACTATGGCTACACCTTC. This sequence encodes CASSQVAGNYGYTF.

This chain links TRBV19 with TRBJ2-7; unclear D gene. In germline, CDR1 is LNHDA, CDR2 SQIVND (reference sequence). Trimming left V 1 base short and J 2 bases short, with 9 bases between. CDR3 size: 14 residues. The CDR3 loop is CASSIGWSAYEQYF. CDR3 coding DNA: TGTGCCAGTAGTATAGGCTGGTCCGCCTACGAGCAGTACTTC.

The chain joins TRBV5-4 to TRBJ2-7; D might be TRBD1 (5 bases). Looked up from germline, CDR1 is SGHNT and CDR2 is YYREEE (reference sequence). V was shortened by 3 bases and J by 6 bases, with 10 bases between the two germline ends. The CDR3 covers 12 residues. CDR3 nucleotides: TGTGCCAGCAGCTCACCAGGGTCCGAGCAGTACTTC. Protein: CASSSPGSEQYF.

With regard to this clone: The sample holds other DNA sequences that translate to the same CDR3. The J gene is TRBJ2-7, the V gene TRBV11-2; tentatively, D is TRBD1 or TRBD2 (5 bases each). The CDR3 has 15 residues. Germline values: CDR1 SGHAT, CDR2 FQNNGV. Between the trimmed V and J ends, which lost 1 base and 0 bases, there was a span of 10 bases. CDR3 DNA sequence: TGTGCCAGCAGCTTAGCGGCAGGGAGCTCCTACGAGCAGTACTTC. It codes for CASSLAAGSSYEQYF.

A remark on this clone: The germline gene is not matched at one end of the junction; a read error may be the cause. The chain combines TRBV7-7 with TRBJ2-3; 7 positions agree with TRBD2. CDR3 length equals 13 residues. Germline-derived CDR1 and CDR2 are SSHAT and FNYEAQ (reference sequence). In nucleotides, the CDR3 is TGTGCTAGCAGCTTGCTAGCGGACGATACGCAGTATTTT. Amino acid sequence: CASSLLADDTQYF.

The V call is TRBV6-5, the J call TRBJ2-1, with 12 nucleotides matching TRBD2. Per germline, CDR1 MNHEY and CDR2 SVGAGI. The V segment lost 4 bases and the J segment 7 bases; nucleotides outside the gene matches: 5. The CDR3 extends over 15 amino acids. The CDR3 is CASSSGTSGPNEQFF. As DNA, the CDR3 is TGTGCCAGCAGTTCCGGGACTAGCGGGCCAAATGAGCAGTTCTTC.

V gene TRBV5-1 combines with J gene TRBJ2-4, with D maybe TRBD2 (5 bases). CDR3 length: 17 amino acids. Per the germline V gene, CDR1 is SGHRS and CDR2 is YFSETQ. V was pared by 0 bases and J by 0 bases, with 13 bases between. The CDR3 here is CASSLGPGGLAKNIQYF. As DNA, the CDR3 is TGCGCCAGCAGCTTGGGCCCCGGAGGACTAGCCAAAAACATTCAGTACTTC. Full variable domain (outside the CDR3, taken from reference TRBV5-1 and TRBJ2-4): KAGVTQTPRYLIKTRGQQVTLSCSPISGHRSVSWYQQTPGQGLQFLFEYFSETQRNKGNFPGRFSGRQFSNSRSEMNVSTLELGDSALYLCASSLGPGGLAKNIQYFGAGTRLSVL.

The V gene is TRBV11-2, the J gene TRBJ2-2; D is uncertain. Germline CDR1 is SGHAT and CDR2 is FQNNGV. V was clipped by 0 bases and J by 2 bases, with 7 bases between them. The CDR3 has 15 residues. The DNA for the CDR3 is TGTGCCAGCAGCTTAGAGTGGGATAACACCGGGGAGCTGTTTTTT. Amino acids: CASSLEWDNTGELFF.

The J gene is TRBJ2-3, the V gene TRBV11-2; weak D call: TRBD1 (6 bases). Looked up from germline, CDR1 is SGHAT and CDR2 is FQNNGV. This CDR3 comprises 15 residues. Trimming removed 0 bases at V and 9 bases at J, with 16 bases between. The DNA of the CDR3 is TGTGCCAGCAGCTTAGATAGTGGAAAGGGGGTAACGCAGTATTTT. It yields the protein CASSLDSGKGVTQYF.

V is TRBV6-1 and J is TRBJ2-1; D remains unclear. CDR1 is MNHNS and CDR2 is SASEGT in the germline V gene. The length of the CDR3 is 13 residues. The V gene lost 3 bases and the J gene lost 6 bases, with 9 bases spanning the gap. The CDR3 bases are TGTGCCAGCAGTGATCGAGGTTCCAATGAGCAGTTCTTC. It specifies CASSDRGSNEQFF.

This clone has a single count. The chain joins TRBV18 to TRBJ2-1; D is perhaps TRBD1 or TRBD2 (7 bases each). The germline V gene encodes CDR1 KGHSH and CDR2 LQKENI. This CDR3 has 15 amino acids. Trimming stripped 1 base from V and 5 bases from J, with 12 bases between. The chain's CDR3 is CASSPREGADNEQFF. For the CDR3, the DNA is TGTGCCAGCTCACCACGGGAGGGGGCGGACAATGAGCAGTTCTTC.

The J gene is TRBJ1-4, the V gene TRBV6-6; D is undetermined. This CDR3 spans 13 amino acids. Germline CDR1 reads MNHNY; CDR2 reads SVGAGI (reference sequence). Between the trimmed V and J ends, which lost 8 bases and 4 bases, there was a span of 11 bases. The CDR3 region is CASLRTINEKLFF. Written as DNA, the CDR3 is TGTGCCAGCCTCAGGACTATTAATGAAAAACTGTTTTTT.

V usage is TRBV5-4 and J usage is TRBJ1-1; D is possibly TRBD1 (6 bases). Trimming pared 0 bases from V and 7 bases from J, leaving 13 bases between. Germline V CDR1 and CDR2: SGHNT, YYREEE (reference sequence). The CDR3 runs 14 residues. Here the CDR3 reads CASSLDRDWGEAFF. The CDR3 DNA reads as TGTGCCAGCAGCTTGGACAGGGATTGGGGTGAAGCTTTCTTT.

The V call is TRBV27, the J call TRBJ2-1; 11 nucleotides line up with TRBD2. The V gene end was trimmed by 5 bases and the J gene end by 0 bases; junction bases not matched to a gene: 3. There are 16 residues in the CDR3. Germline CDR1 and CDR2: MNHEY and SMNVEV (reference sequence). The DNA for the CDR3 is TGTGCCAGCAGTGTAACTAGCGGGAGCTCCTACAATGAGCAGTTCTTC. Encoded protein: CASSVTSGSSYNEQFF.

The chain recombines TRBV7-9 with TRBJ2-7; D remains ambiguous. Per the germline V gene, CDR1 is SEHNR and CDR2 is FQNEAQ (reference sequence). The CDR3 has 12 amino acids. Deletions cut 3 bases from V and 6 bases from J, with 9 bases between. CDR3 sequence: CASSFRSAEQYF. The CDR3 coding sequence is TGTGCCAGCAGCTTTAGGTCAGCCGAGCAGTACTTC.

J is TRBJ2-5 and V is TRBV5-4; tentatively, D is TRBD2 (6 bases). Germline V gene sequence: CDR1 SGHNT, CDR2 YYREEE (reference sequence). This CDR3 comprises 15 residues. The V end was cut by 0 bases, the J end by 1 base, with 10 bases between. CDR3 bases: TGTGCCAGCAGCTTGGAACCGGGACTCCAAGAGACCCAGTACTTC. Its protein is CASSLEPGLQETQYF. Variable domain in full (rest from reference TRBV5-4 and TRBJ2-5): ETGVTQSPTHLIKTRGQQVTLRCSSQSGHNTVSWYQQALGQGPQFIFQYYREEENGRGNFPPRFSGLQFPNYSSELNVNALELDDSALYLCASSLEPGLQETQYFGPGTRLLVL.

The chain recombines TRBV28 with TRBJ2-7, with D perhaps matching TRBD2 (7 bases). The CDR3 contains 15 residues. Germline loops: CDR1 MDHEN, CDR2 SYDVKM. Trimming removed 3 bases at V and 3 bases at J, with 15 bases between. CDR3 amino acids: CASSLGRGLDYEQYF. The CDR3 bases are TGTGCCAGCAGTTTGGGGAGGGGGTTAGACTACGAGCAGTACTTC.

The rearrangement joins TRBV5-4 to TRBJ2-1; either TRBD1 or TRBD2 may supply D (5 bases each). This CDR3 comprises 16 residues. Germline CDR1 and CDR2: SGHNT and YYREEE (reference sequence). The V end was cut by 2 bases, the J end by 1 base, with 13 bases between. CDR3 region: CASSLTRGPSYNEQFF. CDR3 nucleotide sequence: TGTGCCAGCAGCTTAACGAGGGGCCCATCCTACAATGAGCAGTTCTTC.

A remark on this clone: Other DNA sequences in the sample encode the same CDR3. The CDR3 DNA is TGTGCCAGCAGCTTGCTAGCGGGAGCATACAATGAGCAGTTCTTC. Translation gives CASSLLAGAYNEQFF. This chain links TRBV5-6 with TRBJ2-1, with 10 bases lining up with TRBD2. This CDR3 contains 15 residues. CDR1 is SGHDT, CDR2 YYEEEE, per germline. V was pared by 1 base and J by 4 bases, with 2 bases of the junction left unmatched.

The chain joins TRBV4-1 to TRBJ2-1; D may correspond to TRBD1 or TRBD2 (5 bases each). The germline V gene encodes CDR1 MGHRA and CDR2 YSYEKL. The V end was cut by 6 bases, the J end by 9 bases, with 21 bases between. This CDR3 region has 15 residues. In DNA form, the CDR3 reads TGCGCCAGCAGTCTAGTCGTTCCGAAGGGGAGTGAGCAGTTCTTC. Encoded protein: CASSLVVPKGSEQFF.

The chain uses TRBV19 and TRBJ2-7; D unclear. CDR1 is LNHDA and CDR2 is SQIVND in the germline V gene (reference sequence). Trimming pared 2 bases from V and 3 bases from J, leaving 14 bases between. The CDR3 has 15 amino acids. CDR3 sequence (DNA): TGTGCCAGTAGTATATCCCCAACGACCGTCTACGAGCAGTACTTC. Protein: CASSISPTTVYEQYF.

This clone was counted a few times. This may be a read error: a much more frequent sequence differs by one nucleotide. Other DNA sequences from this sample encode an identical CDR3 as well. The DNA for the CDR3 is TGTGCCAGCAGCTTCACCTACGAGCAGTACTTC. The encoded protein is CASSFTYEQYF. This chain links TRBV7-9 with TRBJ2-7; D not certain. CDR3 size: 11 residues. The ends were cut back, 3 bases at V and 2 bases at J, with 2 bases in the middle. CDR1 and CDR2 from the germline V gene are SEHNR and FQNEAQ (reference sequence).

Here the CDR3 reads CATKSEGGGNQPQHF. Here the CDR3 DNA reads TGTGCCACGAAATCGGAAGGGGGAGGCAATCAGCCCCAGCATTTT. This chain joins TRBV19 and TRBJ1-5, with a possible D match to TRBD1 (6 bases). CDR1 LNHDA and CDR2 SQIVND come from the germline V gene (reference sequence). V gave up 10 bases and J gave up 2 bases, with 18 bases separating them. The CDR3 has 15 amino acids. The whole variable domain, filled in from reference TRBV19 and TRBJ1-5, reads DGGITQSPKYLFRKEGQNVTLSCEQNLNHDAMYWYRQDPGQGLRLIYYSQIVNDFQKGDIAEGYSVSREKKESFPLTVTSAQKNPTAFYLCATKSEGGGNQPQHFGDGTRLSIL.

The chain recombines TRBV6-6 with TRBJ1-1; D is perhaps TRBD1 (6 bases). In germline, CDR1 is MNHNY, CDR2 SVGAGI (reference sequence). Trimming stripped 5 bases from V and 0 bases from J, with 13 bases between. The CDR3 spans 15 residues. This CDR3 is CASSRGSLMNTEAFF. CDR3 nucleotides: TGTGCCAGCAGTAGGGGGTCCCTCATGAACACTGAAGCTTTCTTT.

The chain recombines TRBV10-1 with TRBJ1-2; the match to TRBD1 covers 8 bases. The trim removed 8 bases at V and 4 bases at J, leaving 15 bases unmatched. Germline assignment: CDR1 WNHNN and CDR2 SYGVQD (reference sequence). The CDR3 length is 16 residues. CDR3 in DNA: TGCGCCAGCCATAGCACCGACAGGGGCCCGGGCTATGGCTACACCTTC. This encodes CASHSTDRGPGYGYTF.